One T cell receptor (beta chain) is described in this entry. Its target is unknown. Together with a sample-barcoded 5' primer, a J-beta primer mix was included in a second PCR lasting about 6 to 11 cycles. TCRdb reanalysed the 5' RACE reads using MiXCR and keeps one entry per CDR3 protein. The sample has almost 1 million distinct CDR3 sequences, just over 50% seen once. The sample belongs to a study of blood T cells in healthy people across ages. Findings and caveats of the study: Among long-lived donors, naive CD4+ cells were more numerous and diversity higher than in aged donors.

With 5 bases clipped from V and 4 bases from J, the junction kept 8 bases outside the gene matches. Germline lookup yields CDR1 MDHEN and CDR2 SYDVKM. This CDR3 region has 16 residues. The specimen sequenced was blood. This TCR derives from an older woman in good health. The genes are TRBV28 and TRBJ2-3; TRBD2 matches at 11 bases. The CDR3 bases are TGTGCCAGCAGTATTATTAGCGGGAGGGTGTCAGATACGCAGTATTTT. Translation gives CASSIISGRVSDTQYF.